This TCR beta chain was identified in a study of Graves' ophthalmopathy and Graves' hyperthyroidism. Trimming removed 0 bases at V and 8 bases at J, with 28 bases between. The CDR3 has 19 residues. Looked up from germline, CDR1 is SGHDN and CDR2 is FVKESK. This clonotype has only a few counts. The study amplified TCR beta CDR3 regions using RNA transcripts. An initial RT-PCR round employing HTBI primers preceded a second-round multiplex PCR. TCRdb called the multiplex PCR reads again in MiXCR, with one record for every CDR3 protein. Of about 1.2 million distinct CDR3 sequences detected, around a third appear once; the ten largest clones hold over 8.5%.

Sequenced sample: peripheral blood or thyroid tissue (not recorded which). V is TRBV14 and J is TRBJ1-2; TRBD1 might be the D (6 bases). The source is an adult man with Graves' hyperthyroidism. The CDR3 region is CASSQDHRSPAGVEEGYTF. The CDR3 DNA follows: TGTGCCAGCAGCCAAGATCACCGCTCGCCCGCAGGGGTAGAAGAAGGCTACACCTTC.